This T cell receptor beta chain emerged from a study of blood T cell repertoires in COVID-19. J lost 2 bases, V lost 1 base, and 4 bases had no gene match. CDR3 length: 15 residues. Looked up from germline, CDR1 is MNHNS and CDR2 is SASEGT. Assay used: immunoSEQ multiplex PCR; TCRdb lists only in-frame clones, some missing. The sample holds more than 95,000 clones, approximately 85% seen once. The receptor was derived from a man aged 55 to 70 with acute or convalescent COVID-19. The chain is built from TRBV6-1 and TRBJ2-7, with 8 bases aligning to TRBD1. Input material: peripheral blood. CDR3 region: CASSEGDRLPYEQYF. DNA for the CDR3: TGTGCCAGCAGTGAAGGGGACAGGTTGCCCTACGAGCAGTACTTC.